The 30 T cell receptor beta chains below all came from one sample that was sequenced in a study of blood T cell repertoires in COVID-19. Measured with immunoSEQ multiplex PCR; TCRdb has only the in-frame clones, and not every one. Of under 250,000 clones listed, around 86% were seen once; the top ten hold approximately 5.5%. The sample comprised peripheral blood. The receptors derive from an elderly woman with COVID-19, enrolled during active disease.

This clone was found once. The chain has TRBV6-5 and TRBJ1-2; no clear D. This CDR3 comprises 14 residues. V lost 7 bases and J lost 4, with 16 bases in between. The germline V gene has CDR1 MNHEY and CDR2 SVGAGI. In DNA, the CDR3 is TGTGCCAGCACTCGACACGATGAGGGCTATGGCTACACCTTC. Its translation is CASTRHDEGYGYTF.

The genes are TRBV9 and TRBJ2-3; 9 bases fit TRBD1. The length of the CDR3 is 16 residues. Germline CDR1 SGDLS, CDR2 YYNGEE. J gave up 3 bases and V 4 bases, and 9 bases lay outside the gene matches. The CDR3 protein is CASSNVPGQGTDTQYF. The CDR3 bases are TGTGCCAGCAGCAACGTCCCGGGACAGGGAACAGATACGCAGTATTTT.

This clone was picked up a small number of times. The gene calls are TRBV7-8 and TRBJ1-6, with D hard to call. The V end was cut by 1 base, the J end by 9 bases, with 16 bases between. The CDR3 loop spans 16 amino acids. Germline V CDR1 and CDR2: SGHVS, FQNEAQ. CDR3 loop: CASSLDTGKVGSPLHF. For the CDR3, the DNA is TGTGCCAGCAGCTTAGATACGGGGAAAGTGGGTTCACCCCTCCACTTT.

The gene calls are TRBV12-3 or TRBV12-4 and TRBJ1-2; TRBD1 agrees at 9 bases. The CDR3 is made up of 13 amino acids. V shed 7 bases, J shed 4 bases, and the junction held 4 bases outside the gene matches. Here the CDR3 DNA reads TGTGCCAGCACCGAGGGACAGGGCTATGGCTACACCTTC. This sequence encodes CASTEGQGYGYTF.

The chain couples TRBV5-1 to TRBJ1-6; the D gene is possibly TRBD1 (5 bases). The V gene lost 0 bases and the J gene lost 8 bases, with 12 bases spanning the gap. Germline V lookup: CDR1 SGHRS, CDR2 YFSETQ. The CDR3 sequence is 15 residues long. CDR3 loop: CASSLARQTDSPLHF. CDR3 sequence (DNA): TGCGCCAGCAGCTTGGCAAGACAGACAGATTCACCCCTCCACTTT.

The chain employs TRBV19 and TRBJ1-5, with 9 bases aligning to TRBD1. Germline V gene sequence: CDR1 LNHDA, CDR2 SQIVND (reference sequence). The CDR3 has 19 amino acids. Germline trimming cut 3 bases from V and 3 bases from J; bases unmatched to any gene: 15. The CDR3 protein is CASSMFTGQGVGNNQPQHF. Here the CDR3 DNA reads TGTGCCAGTAGTATGTTTACGGGACAGGGCGTGGGGAACAATCAGCCCCAGCATTTT.

This chain connects TRBV6-5 to TRBJ1-1, with 9 bases matching TRBD1. The CDR3 contains 15 residues. The trim removed 5 bases at V and 6 bases at J, leaving 10 bases unmatched. Germline V CDR1 and CDR2: MNHEY, SVGAGI. This CDR3 is CASSPWDRDFAEAFF. CDR3 bases: TGTGCCAGCAGTCCCTGGGACAGGGATTTCGCTGAAGCTTTCTTT.

The chain uses TRBV19 and TRBJ2-2, with TRBD1 matching 9 bases. Germline V gene sequence: CDR1 LNHDA, CDR2 SQIVND (reference sequence). J lost 2 bases, V lost 11 bases, and 6 bases had no gene match. This CDR3 contains 14 residues. CDR3 protein: CAGGTGRNTGELFF. The DNA of the CDR3 is TGTGCCGGCGGGACAGGGAGAAACACCGGGGAGCTGTTTTTT.

This clone was detected a few times. The chain couples TRBV28 to TRBJ1-3; D ambiguous. Germline values: CDR1 MDHEN, CDR2 SYDVKM. The CDR3 runs to 16 residues. Trimming stripped 9 bases from V and 4 bases from J, with 22 bases between. The CDR3 loop reads CASNGLYLREGNTIYF. For the CDR3, the DNA is TGTGCCAGTAATGGACTCTATTTAAGAGAGGGAAACACCATATATTTT.

The V call is TRBV5-6, the J call TRBJ1-2, with TRBD1 matching 7 bases. Losses at the gene ends were 3 bases for V and 5 bases for J; bases not matched to a gene: 10. This CDR3 comprises 15 residues. Germline V CDR1 and CDR2: SGHDT, YYEEEE. The CDR3 DNA reads TGTGCCAGCAGCTACCGGGACAGAAAATCTTATGGCTACACCTTC. It specifies CASSYRDRKSYGYTF.

The chain uses TRBV2 and TRBJ1-5, with 11 bases lining up with TRBD1. V lost 6 bases to trimming and J lost 2 bases; unmatched junction nucleotides: 6. The CDR3 consists of 16 residues. From germline, CDR1 is SNHLY and CDR2 FYNNEI. CDR3 loop: CASRRVGQGGNQPQHF. The CDR3 DNA reads TGTGCCAGCAGGAGAGTGGGACAGGGGGGCAATCAGCCCCAGCATTTT.

V usage is TRBV3-1 (or the pseudogene TRBV3-2) and J usage is TRBJ1-2; D unresolved. V lost 5 bases to trimming and J lost 4 bases, with 14 bases between them. Germline assignment: CDR1 LGHDT and CDR2 YNNKEL (reference sequence). The CDR3 runs 14 residues. The CDR3 DNA follows: TGTGCCAGCAGCTACAGCGGGGAGGGCTATGGCTACACCTTC. This translates into CASSYSGEGYGYTF.

The chain carries TRBV18 and TRBJ1-1; D gene uncertain. V lost 2 bases and J 1 base, leaving 8 bases between the germline ends. This CDR3 has 14 amino acids. The germline gives CDR1 KGHSH, CDR2 LQKENI. CDR3 sequence reads: CASSPENRNTEAFF. CDR3 nucleotide sequence: TGTGCCAGCTCACCAGAAAACAGGAACACTGAAGCTTTCTTT.

V usage is TRBV2 and J usage is TRBJ2-3; the D is unclear. The V end lost 6 bases, the J end lost 3 bases, and 7 bases lay between the germline ends. Germline CDR1 is SNHLY and CDR2 is FYNNEI. The CDR3 runs to 12 residues. CDR3 sequence (DNA): TGTGCCAGCAGGGTTCAGACAGATACGCAGTATTTT. Its protein product is CASRVQTDTQYF.

V usage is TRBV10-1 and J usage is TRBJ2-1; 11 bases are shared with TRBD1. The CDR3 runs to 15 residues. From germline, CDR1 is WNHNN and CDR2 SYGVQD (reference sequence). With 2 bases clipped from V and 5 bases from J, the junction kept 2 bases outside the gene matches. The CDR3 loop is CASSEPGQGDNEQFF. The CDR3 coding sequence is TGCGCCAGCAGTGAGCCGGGACAGGGGGACAATGAGCAGTTCTTC.

V is TRBV6-5 and J is TRBJ1-3; 7 bases are shared with TRBD1. The CDR3 is 15 residues long. The junction had 9 bases not matched to a gene; V was cut back by 5 bases and J by 5 bases. CDR1 MNHEY and CDR2 SVGAGI come from the germline V gene. The CDR3, as DNA: TGTGCCAGCAGTCGAAAACCGGGACAGCGAAACACCATATATTTT. As protein: CASSRKPGQRNTIYF.

The rearrangement uses TRBV7-2 and TRBJ2-1, with TRBD2 matching 12 bases. The CDR3 extends over 15 amino acids. Trimming took 6 bases from V and 4 from J; bases not matched to a gene: 4. The germline V gene encodes CDR1 SGHTA and CDR2 FQGNSA. As DNA, the CDR3 is TGTGCCAGCAGGCTTGGACTAGCGGGATACAATGAGCAGTTCTTC. It yields the protein CASRLGLAGYNEQFF.

This sequence joins TRBV6-1 and TRBJ2-1; maybe TRBD1 (6 bases). The CDR3 totals 14 residues. V lost 3 bases, J lost 3 bases, and 9 bases lay in between. CDR1 and CDR2 from the germline V gene are MNHNS and SASEGT. Written as DNA, the CDR3 is TGTGCCAGCAGTGACCCGGGACACTACAATGAGCAGTTCTTC. Its translation is CASSDPGHYNEQFF.

The rearrangement joins TRBV19 to TRBJ2-2; TRBD1 matches at 12 bases. CDR1 is LNHDA and CDR2 is SQIVND in the germline V gene (reference sequence). This CDR3 is 17 amino acids long. With 5 bases clipped from V and 4 bases from J, the junction kept 8 bases outside the gene matches. The CDR3 region has the DNA TGTGCCAGTAGTCCCTGGGGACAGGGGGCGGCCACCGGGGAGCTGTTTTTT. It specifies CASSPWGQGAATGELFF.

The chain employs TRBV14 and TRBJ2-7; possible D gene TRBD2, 5 bases. The germline V gene encodes CDR1 SGHDN and CDR2 FVKESK. V lost 1 base and J lost 6, with 13 bases in between. The CDR3 contains 14 residues. The CDR3 region is CASSQGSTSREQYV. The CDR3 bases are TGTGCCAGCAGCCAAGGTAGTACTAGTCGCGAGCAGTACGTC.

This chain connects TRBV11-2 to TRBJ2-3; maybe TRBD1 (5 bases). CDR1 SGHAT and CDR2 FQNNGV come from the germline V gene. Deletions cut 4 bases from V and 3 bases from J, with 11 bases between. The CDR3 loop spans 14 amino acids. Written as DNA, the CDR3 is TGTGCCAGCAGCTGGGGCACCCTAACAGATACGCAGTATTTT. It yields the protein CASSWGTLTDTQYF.

The chain has TRBV7-2 and TRBJ2-3; maybe TRBD1 (5 bases). The CDR3 runs 13 residues. Trimming pared 4 bases from V and 6 bases from J, leaving 11 bases between. The germline CDR1 and CDR2 sequences are SGHTA and FQGNSA. CDR3 nucleotides: TGTGCCAGCAGCTCCAGGGCGAGGGATACGCAGTATTTT. Its protein is CASSSRARDTQYF.

This chain uses TRBV2 with TRBJ2-1; 11 bases line up with TRBD2. Germline loops: CDR1 SNHLY, CDR2 FYNNEI. The V and J ends lost 5 bases and 6 bases, in that order; junction bases with no gene match: 6. This CDR3 has 15 residues. The CDR3 spells CASSISGGAGNEQFF. The CDR3 DNA follows: TGTGCCAGCAGTATTAGCGGGGGGGCCGGCAATGAGCAGTTCTTC.

This sequence joins TRBV19 and TRBJ2-6; unclear D gene. Per the germline V gene, CDR1 is LNHDA and CDR2 is SQIVND (reference sequence). Trimming pared 6 bases from V and 0 bases from J, leaving 9 bases between. This CDR3 is built from 15 residues. CDR3 residues: CASSPGHSGANVLTF. The CDR3 nucleotides read TGTGCCAGTAGCCCGGGTCACTCTGGGGCCAACGTCCTGACTTTC.

The J gene is TRBJ2-7, the V gene TRBV27; 14 nucleotides line up with TRBD2. J gave up 2 bases and V 10 bases, and 4 bases lay outside the gene matches. Germline loops: CDR1 MNHEY, CDR2 SMNVEV (reference sequence). The CDR3 runs to 14 residues. The CDR3 reads CATETSGGAYEQYV. The CDR3 nucleotides read TGTGCCACTGAGACTAGCGGGGGGGCCTACGAGCAGTACGTC.

This chain links TRBV12-3 or TRBV12-4 with TRBJ2-5, with D possibly matching TRBD2 (6 bases). There are 13 residues in the CDR3. The ends were cut back, 2 bases at V and 4 bases at J, with 8 bases in the middle. CDR3 nucleotides: TGTGCCAGCAGTTTATTGGGGGGAGAGACCCAGTACTTC. Amino acids: CASSLLGGETQYF.

The V gene is TRBV28, the J gene TRBJ1-6; TRBD1 agrees at 9 bases. J was trimmed by 7 bases and V by 2 bases; bases with no gene match: 3. The CDR3 has 15 residues. CDR1 is MDHEN and CDR2 is SYDVKM in the germline V gene. This CDR3 reads CASSLGQGKNSPLHF. As DNA, the CDR3 is TGTGCCAGCAGTTTAGGACAGGGGAAAAATTCACCCCTCCACTTT.

This rearrangement joins TRBV5-4 to TRBJ2-5, with TRBD2 identical over 11 bases. The junction had 9 bases not matched to a gene; V was cut back by 0 bases and J by 2 bases. The CDR3 length is 18 residues. CDR1 SGHNT and CDR2 YYREEE come from the germline V gene (reference sequence). CDR3 residues: CASSLGSGGASGQETQYF. CDR3 DNA sequence: TGTGCCAGCAGCTTGGGTAGCGGGGGGGCTAGCGGGCAAGAGACCCAGTACTTC.

The J gene is TRBJ2-1, the V gene TRBV5-8; 7 bases match TRBD2. CDR3 length: 15 residues. Trimming took 6 bases from V and 0 from J; bases not matched to a gene: 6. Per germline, CDR1 SGHTS and CDR2 YDEGEE. CDR3 sequence (DNA): TGTGCCAGCAAGATAGCGGGCTACTCCTACAATGAGCAGTTCTTC. This gives the protein CASKIAGYSYNEQFF.

The J gene is TRBJ1-4, the V gene TRBV4-3; weak D call: TRBD1 (6 bases). Trimming cost V 1 base and J 5 bases, with 11 bases left between them. The CDR3 runs 15 residues. Per the germline V gene, CDR1 is LGHNA and CDR2 is YSLEER. CDR3 DNA sequence: TGCGCCAGCAGCCAAGGTGGTCAGGGGAATGAAAAACTGTTTTTT. Translated, it gives CASSQGGQGNEKLFF.